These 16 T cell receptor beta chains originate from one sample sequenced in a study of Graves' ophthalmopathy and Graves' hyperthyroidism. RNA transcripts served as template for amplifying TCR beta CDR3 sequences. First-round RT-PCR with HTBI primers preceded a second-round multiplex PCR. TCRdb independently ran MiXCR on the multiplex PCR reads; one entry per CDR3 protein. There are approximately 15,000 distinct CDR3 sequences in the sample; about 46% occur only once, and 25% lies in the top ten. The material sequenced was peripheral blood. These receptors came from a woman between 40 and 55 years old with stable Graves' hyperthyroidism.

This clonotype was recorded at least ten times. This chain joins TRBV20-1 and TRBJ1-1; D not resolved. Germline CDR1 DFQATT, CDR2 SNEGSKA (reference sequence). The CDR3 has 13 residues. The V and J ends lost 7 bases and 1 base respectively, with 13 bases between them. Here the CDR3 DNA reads TGCAGTGGGATTAACAGAGAGAACACTGAAGCTTTCTTT. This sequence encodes CSGINRENTEAFF.

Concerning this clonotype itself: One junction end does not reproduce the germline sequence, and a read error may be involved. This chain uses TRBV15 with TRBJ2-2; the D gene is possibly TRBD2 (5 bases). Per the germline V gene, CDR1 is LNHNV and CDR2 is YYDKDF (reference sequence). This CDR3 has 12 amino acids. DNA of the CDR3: TGTGCCACCAGCATGATACACGGGGAGCTGTCTTTT. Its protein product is CATSMIHGELSF. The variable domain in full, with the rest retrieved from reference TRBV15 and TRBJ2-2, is DAMVIQNPRYQVTQFGKPVTLSCSQTLNHNVMYWYQQKSSQAPKLLFHYYDKDFNNEADTPDNFQSRRPNTSFCFLDIRSPGLGDTAMYLCATSMIHGELSFGEGSRLTVL.

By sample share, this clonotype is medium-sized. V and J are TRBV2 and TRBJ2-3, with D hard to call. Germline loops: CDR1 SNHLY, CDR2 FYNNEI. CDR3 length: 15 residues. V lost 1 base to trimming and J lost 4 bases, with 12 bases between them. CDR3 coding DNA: TGTGCCAGCAGTGAAGATTGGGGATTGGCAGATACGCAGTATTTT. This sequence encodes CASSEDWGLADTQYF.

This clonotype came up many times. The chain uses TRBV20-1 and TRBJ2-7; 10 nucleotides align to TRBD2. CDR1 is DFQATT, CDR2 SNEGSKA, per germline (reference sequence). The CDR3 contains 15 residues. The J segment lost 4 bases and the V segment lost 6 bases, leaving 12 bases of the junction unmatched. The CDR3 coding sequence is TGCAGTGCGAGCCGTAGCGGGAGGATGTTATACGAGCAGTACTTC. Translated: CSASRSGRMLYEQYF.

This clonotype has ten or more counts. The CDR3 DNA sequence: TGTGCCAGCAGTTATGAGACAGGGGGCTACGAGCAGTACTTC. This gives the protein CASSYETGGYEQYF. V gene TRBV6-5 combines with J gene TRBJ2-7, with 9 positions matching TRBD1. Germline CDR1 is MNHEY and CDR2 is SVGAGI. The ends lost 3 bases at V and 3 bases at J; junction bases unmatched: 3. CDR3 length equals 14 residues.

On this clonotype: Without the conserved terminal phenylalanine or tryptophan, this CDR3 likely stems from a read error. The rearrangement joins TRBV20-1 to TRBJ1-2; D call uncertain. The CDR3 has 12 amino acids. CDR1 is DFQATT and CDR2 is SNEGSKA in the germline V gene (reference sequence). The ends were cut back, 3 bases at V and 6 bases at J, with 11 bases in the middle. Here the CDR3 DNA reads TGCAGTGCTAGCGGTCAGAGGCATGGCTACACCCTC. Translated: CSASGQRHGYTL.

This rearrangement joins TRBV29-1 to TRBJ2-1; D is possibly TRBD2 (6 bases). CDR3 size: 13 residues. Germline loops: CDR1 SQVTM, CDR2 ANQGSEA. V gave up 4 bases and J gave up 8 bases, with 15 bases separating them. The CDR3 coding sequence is TGCAGCGTTGTGATGGTGGGGAGGTATGAGCAGTTCTTC. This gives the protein CSVVMVGRYEQFF.

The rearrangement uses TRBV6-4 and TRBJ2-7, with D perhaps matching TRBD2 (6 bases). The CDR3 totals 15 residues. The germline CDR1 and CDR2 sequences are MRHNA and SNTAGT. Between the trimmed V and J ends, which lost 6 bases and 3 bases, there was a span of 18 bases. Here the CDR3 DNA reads TGTGCCAGCAGGTCTTCCGGGACGGGACTCTACGAGCAGTACTTC. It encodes CASRSSGTGLYEQYF.

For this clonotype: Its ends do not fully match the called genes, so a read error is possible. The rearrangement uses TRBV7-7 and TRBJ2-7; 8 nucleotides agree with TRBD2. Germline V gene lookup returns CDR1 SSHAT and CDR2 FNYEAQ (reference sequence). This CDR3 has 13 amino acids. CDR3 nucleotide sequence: TGTGCTAGCAGCTCCGGGACTAGGAGCGAGCAGTACTTC. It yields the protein CASSSGTRSEQYF.

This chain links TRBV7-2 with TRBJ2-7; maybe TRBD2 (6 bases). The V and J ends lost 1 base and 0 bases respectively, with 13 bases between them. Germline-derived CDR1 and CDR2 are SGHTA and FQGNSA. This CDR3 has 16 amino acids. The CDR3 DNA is TGTGCCAGCAGCTTAGTTGGCGGGACCCGCTCCTACGAGCAGTACTTC. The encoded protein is CASSLVGGTRSYEQYF.

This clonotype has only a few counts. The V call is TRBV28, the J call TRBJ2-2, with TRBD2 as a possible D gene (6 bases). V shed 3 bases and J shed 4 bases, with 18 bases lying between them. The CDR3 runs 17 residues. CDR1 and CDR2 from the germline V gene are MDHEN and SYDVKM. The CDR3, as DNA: TGTGCCAGCAGTTTTAAGAAAGGAGGGGTGGGCACCGGGGAGCTGTTTTTT. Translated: CASSFKKGGVGTGELFF. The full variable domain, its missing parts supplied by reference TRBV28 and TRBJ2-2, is DVKVTQSSRYLVKRTGEKVFLECVQDMDHENMFWYRQDPGLGLRLIYFSYDVKMKEKGDIPEGYSVSREKKERFSLILESASTNQTSMYLCASSFKKGGVGTGELFFGEGSRLTVL.

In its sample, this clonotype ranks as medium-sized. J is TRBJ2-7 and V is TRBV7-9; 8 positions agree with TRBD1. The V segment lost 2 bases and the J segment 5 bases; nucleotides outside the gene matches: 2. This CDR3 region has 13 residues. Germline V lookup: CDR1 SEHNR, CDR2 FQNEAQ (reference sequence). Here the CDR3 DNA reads TGTGCCAGCAGCTTACAGGGGGCGGACGAGCAGTACTTC. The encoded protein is CASSLQGADEQYF. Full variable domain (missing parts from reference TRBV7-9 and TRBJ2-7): DTGVSQNPRHKITKRGQNVTFRCDPISEHNRLYWYRQTLGQGPEFLTYFQNEAQLEKSRLLSDRFSAERPKGSFSTLEIQRTEQGDSAMYLCASSLQGADEQYFGPGTRLTVT.

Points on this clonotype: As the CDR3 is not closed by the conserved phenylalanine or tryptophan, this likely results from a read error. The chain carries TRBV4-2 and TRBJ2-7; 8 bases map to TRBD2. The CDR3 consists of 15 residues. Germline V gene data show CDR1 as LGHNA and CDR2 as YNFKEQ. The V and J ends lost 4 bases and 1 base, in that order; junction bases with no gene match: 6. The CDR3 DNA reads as TGTGCCAGCAGCCCCTATAGCGGGGATTCCTACGAGCAGTACCTC. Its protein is CASSPYSGDSYEQYL.

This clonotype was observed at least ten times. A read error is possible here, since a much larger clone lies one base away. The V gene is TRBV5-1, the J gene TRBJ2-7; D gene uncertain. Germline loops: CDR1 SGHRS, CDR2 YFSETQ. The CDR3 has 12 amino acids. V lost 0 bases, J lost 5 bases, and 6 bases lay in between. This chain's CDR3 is CASSLVRNEQYF. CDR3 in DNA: TGCGCCAGCAGCTTGGTAAGGAACGAGCAGTACTTC. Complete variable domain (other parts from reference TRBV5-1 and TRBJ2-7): KAGVTQTPRYLIKTRGQQVTLSCSPISGHRSVSWYQQTPGQGLQFLFEYFSETQRNKGNFPGRFSGRQFSNSRSEMNVSTLELGDSALYLCASSLVRNEQYFGPGTRLTVT.

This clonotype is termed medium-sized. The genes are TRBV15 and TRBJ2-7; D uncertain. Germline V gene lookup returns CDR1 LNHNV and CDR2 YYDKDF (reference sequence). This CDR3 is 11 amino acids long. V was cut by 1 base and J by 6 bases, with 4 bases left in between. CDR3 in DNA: TGTGCCACCAGCAGAGGCAGCGAGCAGTACTTC. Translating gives CATSRGSEQYF.

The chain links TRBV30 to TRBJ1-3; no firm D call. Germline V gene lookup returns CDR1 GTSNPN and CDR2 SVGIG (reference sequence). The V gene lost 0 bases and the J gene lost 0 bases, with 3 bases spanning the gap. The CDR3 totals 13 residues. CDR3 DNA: TGTGCCTGGAGTGTCTTCTCTGGAAACACCATATATTTT. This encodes CAWSVFSGNTIYF.